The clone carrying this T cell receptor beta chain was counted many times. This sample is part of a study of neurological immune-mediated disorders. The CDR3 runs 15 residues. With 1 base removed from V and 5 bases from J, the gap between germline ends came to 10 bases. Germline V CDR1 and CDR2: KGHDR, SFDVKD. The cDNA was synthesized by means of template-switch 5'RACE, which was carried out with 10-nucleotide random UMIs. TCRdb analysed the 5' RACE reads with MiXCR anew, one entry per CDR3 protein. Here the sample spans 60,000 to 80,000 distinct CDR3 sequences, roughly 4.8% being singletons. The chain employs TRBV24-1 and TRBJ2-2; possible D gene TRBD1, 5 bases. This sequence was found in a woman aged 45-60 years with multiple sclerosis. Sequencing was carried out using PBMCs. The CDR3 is CATSDLRGDTGELFF. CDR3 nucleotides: TGTGCCACCAGTGATTTAAGGGGTGATACCGGGGAGCTGTTTTTT.